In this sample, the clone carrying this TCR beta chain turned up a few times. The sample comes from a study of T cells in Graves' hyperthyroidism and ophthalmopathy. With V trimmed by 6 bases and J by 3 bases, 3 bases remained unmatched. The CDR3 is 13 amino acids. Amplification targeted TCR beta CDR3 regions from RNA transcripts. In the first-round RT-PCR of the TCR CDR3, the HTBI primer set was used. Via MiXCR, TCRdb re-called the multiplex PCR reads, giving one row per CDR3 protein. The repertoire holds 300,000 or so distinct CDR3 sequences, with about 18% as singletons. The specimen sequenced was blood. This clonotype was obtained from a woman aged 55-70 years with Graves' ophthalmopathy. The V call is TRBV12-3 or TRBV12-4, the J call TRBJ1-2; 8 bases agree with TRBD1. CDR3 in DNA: TGTGCCAGCAGGACGACAGGGGACTATGGCTACACCTTC. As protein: CASRTTGDYGYTF.